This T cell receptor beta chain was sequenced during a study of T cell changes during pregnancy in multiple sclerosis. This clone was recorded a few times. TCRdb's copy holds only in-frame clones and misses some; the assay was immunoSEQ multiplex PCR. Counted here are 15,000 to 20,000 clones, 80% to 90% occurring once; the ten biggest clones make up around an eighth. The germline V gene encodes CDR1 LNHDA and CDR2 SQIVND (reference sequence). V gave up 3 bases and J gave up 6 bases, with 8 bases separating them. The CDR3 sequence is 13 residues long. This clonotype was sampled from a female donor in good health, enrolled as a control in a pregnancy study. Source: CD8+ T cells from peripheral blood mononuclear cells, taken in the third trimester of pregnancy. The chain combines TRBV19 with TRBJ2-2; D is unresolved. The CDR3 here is CASSMLASGELFF. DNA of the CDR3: TGTGCCAGTAGTATGTTAGCTTCCGGGGAGCTGTTTTTT.